Below are 25 T cell receptor beta chains sequenced from a single sample in a study of blood T cell repertoires in COVID-19. Sequencing used immunoSEQ multiplex PCR; TCRdb keeps in-frame clones, though not all of them. The table shows 200,000 or so clones, with roughly 90% occurring only once. Material for sequencing was PBMCs or T cells enriched from blood (not recorded which). These receptors were collected from a woman in her 30s who had recovered from COVID-19.

Here the CDR3 reads CASKPGLSNQPQHF. CDR3 DNA: TGTGCCAGCAAACCGGGACTGAGCAATCAGCCCCAGCATTTT. This chain joins TRBV6-5 and TRBJ1-5; perhaps TRBD1 as D (5 bases). The CDR3 contains 14 residues. The germline gives CDR1 MNHEY, CDR2 SVGAGI. Trimming left V 7 bases short and J 1 base short, with 11 bases between.

The gene calls are TRBV5-4 and TRBJ2-1; 12 bases align to TRBD2. V lost 4 bases to trimming and J lost 6 bases; unmatched junction nucleotides: 17. This CDR3 contains 19 residues. Germline lookup yields CDR1 SGHNT and CDR2 YYREEE (reference sequence). In DNA form, the CDR3 reads TGTGCCAGCAGCGGAGGTCGGACTAGCGGGGTAATCAGCCTCAATGAGCAGTTCTTC. Encoded protein: CASSGGRTSGVISLNEQFF.

The table lists this clone with a count of one. The chain couples TRBV9 to TRBJ2-3; 9 bases are a match to TRBD2. After removal of 2 bases from V and 2 bases from J, the junction contained 6 bases not matched to a gene. CDR3 length equals 16 residues. Germline V gene lookup returns CDR1 SGDLS and CDR2 YYNGEE. The CDR3 DNA reads TGTGCCAGCAGCGTTCGGCGGGGGGGCGTCACAGATACGCAGTATTTT. Amino acid sequence: CASSVRRGGVTDTQYF.

This clone was observed a single time. The rearrangement joins TRBV19 to TRBJ2-7; 9 nucleotides align to TRBD1. The CDR3 consists of 14 residues. J lost 5 bases, V lost 8 bases, and 10 bases had no gene match. Per germline, CDR1 LNHDA and CDR2 SQIVND (reference sequence). The CDR3 region is CASSLTGQGNEQYF. CDR3 bases: TGTGCCAGTTCATTAACGGGACAGGGAAACGAGCAGTACTTC.

The chain combines TRBV6-5 with TRBJ1-5; possibly TRBD1 for D (6 bases). The V gene lost 0 bases and the J gene lost 3 bases, with 12 bases spanning the gap. CDR1 is MNHEY, CDR2 SVGAGI, per germline. CDR3 length equals 16 residues. The chain's CDR3 is CASSYSRTGINQPQHF. Here the CDR3 DNA reads TGTGCCAGCAGTTACTCTCGCACAGGGATCAATCAGCCCCAGCATTTT.

The chain couples TRBV6-2 or TRBV6-3 to TRBJ2-7; D is ambiguous. This CDR3 region has 11 residues. Germline V gene sequence: CDR1 MNHEY, CDR2 SVGEGT. V lost 4 bases, J lost 2 bases, and 3 bases lay in between. The CDR3 DNA sequence: TGTGCCAGCAGTTCTGCCTACGAGCAGTACTTC. Translated: CASSSAYEQYF.

The chain links TRBV3-1 (or the pseudogene TRBV3-2) to TRBJ2-2, with 8 bases fitting TRBD1. The germline V gene encodes CDR1 LGHDT and CDR2 YNNKEL (reference sequence). The CDR3 consists of 14 residues. J gave up 7 bases and V 3 bases, and 4 bases lay outside the gene matches. The CDR3 DNA sequence: TGTGCCAGCAGCCACAGGGGGCGCGACGGGGAGCTGTTTTTT. Its translation: CASSHRGRDGELFF.

V usage is TRBV6-2 or TRBV6-3 and J usage is TRBJ1-4; no clear D. The germline CDR1 and CDR2 sequences are MNHEY and SVGEGT. Trimming shortened V by 3 bases and J by 0 bases, and 14 bases separated the two germline ends. The CDR3 runs to 17 residues. CDR3 region: CASSYLAPRATNEKLFF. CDR3 nucleotides: TGTGCCAGCAGTTATTTAGCCCCGCGAGCAACTAATGAAAAACTGTTTTTT.

The CDR3 loop reads CASSLGQVITDTQYF. CDR3 nucleotide sequence: TGTGCCAGCAGCTTAGGACAGGTGATCACAGATACGCAGTATTTT. This rearrangement joins TRBV7-2 to TRBJ2-3; D might be TRBD1 (6 bases). V lost 1 base and J lost 2, with 10 bases in between. The CDR3 contains 15 residues. CDR1 is SGHTA and CDR2 is FQGNSA in the germline V gene.

This rearrangement joins TRBV6-2 or TRBV6-3 to TRBJ2-3, with D possibly TRBD1 on 5 matching bases. There are 14 residues in the CDR3. CDR1 and CDR2 from the germline V gene are MNHEY and SVGEGT. Between the trimmed V and J ends, which lost 5 bases and 3 bases, there was a span of 12 bases. As DNA, the CDR3 is TGTGCCAGCAGTCGCAGGGATGGGACAGATACGCAGTATTTT. Its protein product is CASSRRDGTDTQYF.

The chain combines TRBV3-1 (or the pseudogene TRBV3-2) with TRBJ2-1, with 11 positions matching TRBD2. This CDR3 is built from 17 residues. Germline loops: CDR1 LGHDT, CDR2 YNNKEL (reference sequence). J was trimmed by 0 bases and V by 8 bases; bases with no gene match: 9. The CDR3 DNA reads as TGTGCCAGCCACCTCCGCCTAGCGGGGGGCTCCTACAATGAGCAGTTCTTC. This sequence encodes CASHLRLAGGSYNEQFF.

The V call is TRBV9, the J call TRBJ2-3; 8 positions agree with TRBD1. This CDR3 is 16 amino acids long. V was clipped by 3 bases and J by 2 bases; unmatched bases: 8. The germline gives CDR1 SGDLS, CDR2 YYNGEE. CDR3 region: CASSARRDRYTDTQYF. The CDR3 region has the DNA TGTGCCAGCAGCGCCAGACGGGACAGGTACACAGATACGCAGTATTTT.

The genes are TRBV7-2 and TRBJ1-2, with D perhaps matching TRBD1 (5 bases). The V and J ends lost 7 bases and 10 bases respectively, with 22 bases between them. This CDR3 has 14 amino acids. Germline CDR1 reads SGHTA; CDR2 reads FQGNSA. The CDR3 region is CASIQHLSQGNYTF. CDR3 in DNA: TGTGCCAGCATTCAACACCTCTCCCAGGGAAACTACACCTTC.

The gene calls are TRBV14 and TRBJ1-1; D ambiguous. In germline, CDR1 is SGHDN, CDR2 FVKESK. This CDR3 spans 14 amino acids. Trimming took off 1 base at V and 5 bases at J, with 11 bases between the two ends. The CDR3 here is CASSQVRGRTEAFF. The CDR3 nucleotides read TGTGCCAGCAGCCAAGTTCGGGGTCGAACTGAAGCTTTCTTT.

V usage is TRBV5-1 and J usage is TRBJ1-2; TRBD1 agrees at 7 bases. This CDR3 is 15 amino acids long. V trimming: 0 bases; J trimming: 6 bases; junction bases outside the gene matches: 8. Germline V gene data show CDR1 as SGHRS and CDR2 as YFSETQ. The CDR3 region is CASSLAAGGINGYTF. As DNA, the CDR3 is TGCGCCAGCAGCTTGGCGGCAGGGGGAATCAATGGCTACACCTTC.

The chain recombines TRBV11-3 with TRBJ2-5; 10 nucleotides match TRBD1. CDR1 and CDR2 from the germline V gene are SGHNT and YENEEA. The CDR3 length is 20 residues. Trimming at V came to 0 bases and at J to 2 bases, leaving 15 bases not matched to a gene. This CDR3 reads CASSLERQGALGYQQETQYF. CDR3 nucleotides: TGTGCCAGCAGCTTAGAACGACAGGGGGCCCTGGGCTACCAGCAAGAGACCCAGTACTTC.

V is TRBV7-9 and J is TRBJ2-4, with a tentative D call TRBD2 (5 bases). CDR1 and CDR2 (germline): SEHNR, FQNEAQ (reference sequence). Between the trimmed V and J ends, which lost 4 bases and 6 bases, there was a span of 10 bases. This CDR3 has 13 amino acids. CDR3 sequence reads: CASSWLAVNIQYF. For the CDR3, the DNA is TGTGCCAGCAGCTGGCTAGCAGTAAACATTCAGTACTTC.

The rearrangement links TRBV9 to TRBJ2-1; D might be TRBD2 (5 bases). The CDR3 covers 13 residues. The ends were cut back, 0 bases at V and 9 bases at J, with 10 bases in the middle. The germline V gene encodes CDR1 SGDLS and CDR2 YYNGEE. In DNA form, the CDR3 reads TGTGCCAGCAGCGTAGAGGGAGAGGTTGAGCAGTTCTTC. Its translation: CASSVEGEVEQFF.

This sequence joins TRBV5-1 and TRBJ2-1; 11 nucleotides match TRBD2. The CDR3 length is 15 residues. Germline assignment: CDR1 SGHRS and CDR2 YFSETQ. Trimming removed 2 bases from V and 6 bases from J; junction bases left unmatched: 4. In DNA, the CDR3 is TGCGCCAGCAGCTTTTCGCTAGCGGGGGGCAATGAGCAGTTCTTC. Translating gives CASSFSLAGGNEQFF.

The J gene is TRBJ2-7, the V gene TRBV6-1; TRBD2 matches 14 bases. CDR3 length: 16 amino acids. CDR1 is MNHNS and CDR2 is SASEGT in the germline V gene. Trimming removed 1 base from V and 4 bases from J; junction bases left unmatched: 3. DNA for the CDR3: TGTGCCAGCAGTGAAGGACTAGCGGGGGGGATATACGAGCAGTACTTC. Translated: CASSEGLAGGIYEQYF.

The V gene is TRBV5-4, the J gene TRBJ1-2; the match to TRBD1 covers 8 bases. CDR1 is SGHNT, CDR2 YYREEE, per germline (reference sequence). This CDR3 is 15 amino acids long. J gave up 0 bases and V 3 bases, and 4 bases lay outside the gene matches. CDR3 loop: CASSYPGQANYGYTF. DNA for the CDR3: TGTGCCAGCAGCTACCCGGGACAGGCTAACTATGGCTACACCTTC.

The chain uses TRBV5-1 and TRBJ2-3, with TRBD1 identical over 8 bases. CDR1 is SGHRS and CDR2 is YFSETQ in the germline V gene. V shed 1 base and J 0 bases; nucleotides not matched to a gene: 4. There are 16 residues in the CDR3. CDR3 loop: CASSLQGAPSTDTQYF. As DNA, the CDR3 is TGCGCCAGCAGCTTGCAGGGGGCGCCGAGCACAGATACGCAGTATTTT.

This chain's CDR3 is CASSKLLNEQFF. In DNA form, the CDR3 reads TGTGCCAGCAGCAAACTACTTAATGAGCAGTTCTTC. The V and J genes are TRBV2 and TRBJ2-1, with unresolved D. CDR3 length: 12 residues. Germline V gene lookup returns CDR1 SNHLY and CDR2 FYNNEI. The germline V and J ends were trimmed by 6 bases and 7 bases, with 10 bases remaining between them. The entire variable domain, with the rest obtained from reference TRBV2 and TRBJ2-1, is as follows: EPEVTQTPSHQVTQMGQEVILRCVPISNHLYFYWYRQILGQKVEFLVSFYNNEISEKSEIFDDQFSVERPDGSNFTLKIRSTKLEDSAMYFCASSKLLNEQFFGPGTRLTVL.

This chain links TRBV7-9 with TRBJ1-4, with D unresolved. Trimming shortened V by 2 bases and J by 6 bases, and 7 bases separated the two germline ends. The CDR3 is 13 amino acids. Germline assignment: CDR1 SEHNR and CDR2 FQNEAQ (reference sequence). In DNA, the CDR3 is TGTGCCAGCAGCTTAAACCCAGATGAAAAACTGTTTTTT. It is translated as CASSLNPDEKLFF.

The chain employs TRBV4-2 and TRBJ1-2, with 10 bases identical to TRBD1. The CDR3 covers 14 residues. Germline assignment: CDR1 LGHNA and CDR2 YNFKEQ. Trimming removed 2 bases from V and 8 bases from J; junction bases left unmatched: 5. The CDR3 nucleotides read TGTGCCAGCAGCCAATGGACAGGGGGGGAGGGCTACACCTTC. Protein sequence: CASSQWTGGEGYTF.